The 17 T cell receptor beta chains below all came from one sample that was sequenced in a study of graft-versus-host responses after intestinal transplantation. Repertoires were generated with immunoSEQ multiplex PCR, while TCRdb's copy carries only in-frame clones and drops some. Among about 40,000 clones, about 90% were seen once, and the ten largest hold 2.3%. The source material was PBMCs, sampled approximately 310 days after intestinal transplant. The receptor set was obtained from a human patient who received an intestinal transplant, so some T cells may come from the graft donor.

The V gene is TRBV18, the J gene TRBJ2-1; no clear D. The germline V and J ends were trimmed by 2 bases and 2 bases, with 13 bases remaining between them. CDR1 and CDR2 from the germline V gene are KGHSH and LQKENI. This CDR3 contains 16 residues. The CDR3 nucleotides read TGTGCCAGCTCACCAGGGCACTTTCTTACCTACAATGAGCAGTTCTTC. It codes for CASSPGHFLTYNEQFF.

This clone is a singleton in its sample. This chain links TRBV2 with TRBJ2-5; D may be TRBD1 (5 bases). Trimming left V 4 bases short and J 5 bases short, with 14 bases between. Germline V gene data show CDR1 as SNHLY and CDR2 as FYNNEI. The CDR3 length is 14 residues. The CDR3 loop is CASSAQQEWETQYF. CDR3 nucleotide sequence: TGTGCCAGCAGTGCACAACAGGAATGGGAGACCCAGTACTTC.

The V and J genes are TRBV6-4 and TRBJ2-7, with TRBD2 matching over 8 bases. The germline CDR1 and CDR2 sequences are MRHNA and SNTAGT. With V trimmed by 3 bases and J by 7 bases, 11 bases remained unmatched. This CDR3 is built from 15 residues. Written as DNA, the CDR3 is TGTGCCAGCAGTGAGCGGGGGGCGCGTTTATGGGAGCAGTACTTC. It encodes CASSERGARLWEQYF.

The J gene is TRBJ2-7, the V gene TRBV28; a possible D gene is TRBD1 (5 bases). V lost 6 bases and J lost 0, with 12 bases in between. This CDR3 spans 14 amino acids. Per the germline V gene, CDR1 is MDHEN and CDR2 is SYDVKM. The CDR3 spells CASSWGQGSYEQYF. In DNA, the CDR3 is TGTGCCAGCAGCTGGGGCCAGGGCTCCTACGAGCAGTACTTC.

This chain's CDR3 is CASSLTAAGNTIYF. CDR3 in DNA: TGCGCCAGCAGCTTGACAGCGGCTGGAAACACCATATATTTT. V is TRBV5-1 and J is TRBJ1-3; D gene unclear. CDR1 is SGHRS, CDR2 YFSETQ, per germline. Between the trimmed V and J ends, which lost 1 base and 2 bases, there was a span of 7 bases. The CDR3 is 14 residues long.

The CDR3 coding sequence is TGTGCCAGCAGAGAGCGGGGGAACACCGGGGAGCTGTTTTTT. It encodes CASRERGNTGELFF. The genes are TRBV2 and TRBJ2-2; 7 nucleotides match TRBD2. V lost 6 bases to trimming and J lost 1 base; unmatched junction nucleotides: 2. This CDR3 has 14 residues. Germline V gene data show CDR1 as SNHLY and CDR2 as FYNNEI.

J is TRBJ1-3 and V is TRBV4-1; D gene ambiguous. The ends were cut back, 1 base at V and 2 bases at J, with 3 bases in the middle. In germline, CDR1 is MGHRA, CDR2 YSYEKL. The CDR3 loop spans 13 amino acids. The CDR3 sequence: CASSQVPGNTIYF. CDR3 coding DNA: TGCGCCAGCAGCCAAGTTCCTGGAAACACCATATATTTT.

This sequence joins TRBV25-1 and TRBJ2-3, with 8 bases lining up with TRBD1. The V gene end was trimmed by 10 bases and the J gene end by 4 bases; junction bases not matched to a gene: 10. The germline gives CDR1 MGHDK, CDR2 SYGVNS. This CDR3 has 14 residues. The CDR3 sequence: CATGQGVRSDTQYF. The CDR3 DNA is TGTGCCACCGGACAGGGCGTGAGGTCAGATACGCAGTATTTT.

The J gene is TRBJ2-5, the V gene TRBV6-1; D unclear. V lost 5 bases and J 4 bases, leaving 5 bases between the germline ends. The CDR3 is 11 amino acids. Germline V gene lookup returns CDR1 MNHNS and CDR2 SASEGT. CDR3 sequence reads: CASSYGETQYF. CDR3 coding DNA: TGTGCCAGCAGTTACGGAGAGACCCAGTACTTC.

The chain recombines TRBV4-1 with TRBJ1-4, with D perhaps matching TRBD1 (6 bases). The CDR3 loop spans 14 amino acids. Germline V CDR1 and CDR2: MGHRA, YSYEKL. Trimming took off 0 bases at V and 7 bases at J, with 9 bases between the two ends. The CDR3 is CASSQEQGPEKLFF. CDR3 DNA: TGCGCCAGCAGCCAAGAACAGGGTCCTGAAAAACTGTTTTTT.

The chain carries TRBV29-1 and TRBJ2-7; the match to TRBD1 covers 8 bases. With V trimmed by 5 bases and J by 4 bases, 13 bases remained unmatched. Germline values: CDR1 SQVTM, CDR2 ANQGSEA. This CDR3 is 15 amino acids long. DNA of the CDR3: TGCAGCGTTTCCTTTCCGGGACAGGTGGCTTACGAGCAGTACTTC. Protein: CSVSFPGQVAYEQYF.

The CDR3 reads CASSQDSIGPSGQETQYF. The CDR3 DNA reads TGTGCCAGCAGCCAAGATAGTATCGGGCCTAGCGGCCAAGAGACCCAGTACTTC. The chain employs TRBV4-2 and TRBJ2-5; the match to TRBD2 covers 7 bases. V lost 0 bases, J lost 1 base, and 11 bases stayed unmatched. CDR3 size: 18 residues. Germline CDR1 and CDR2: LGHNA and YNFKEQ.

This clone was recorded only once. The rearrangement links TRBV10-3 to TRBJ2-3; maybe TRBD1 (6 bases). This CDR3 comprises 12 residues. Trimming removed 10 bases at V and 2 bases at J, with 10 bases between. In germline, CDR1 is ENHRY, CDR2 SYGVKD. This CDR3 reads CATRDNTDTQYF. Here the CDR3 DNA reads TGTGCCACCCGGGACAACACAGATACGCAGTATTTT.

J is TRBJ2-5 and V is TRBV23-1; D might be TRBD1 (6 bases). The DNA end is more similar to TRBJ2-7, so the J call may be wrong. TRBV23-1 is an open reading frame, and its role is uncertain. This CDR3 contains 11 residues. This CDR3 is CASRDSYEQYF. The CDR3 DNA sequence: TGCGCCAGCAGGGACAGCTACGAGCAGTACTTC.

This rearrangement joins TRBV6-1 to TRBJ1-2, with TRBD1 matching over 7 bases. Losses at the gene ends were 7 bases for V and 3 bases for J; bases not matched to a gene: 11. The CDR3 contains 15 residues. Germline CDR1 and CDR2: MNHNS and SASEGT. The CDR3 coding sequence is TGTGCCAGCACACAGGGGCCCCTTTTTGACTATGGCTACACCTTC. Translation gives CASTQGPLFDYGYTF.

This chain connects TRBV5-1 to TRBJ2-3; 13 bases are a match to TRBD2. The CDR3 is made up of 17 amino acids. Trimming cost V 2 bases and J 1 base; bases outside gene matches: 4. Germline V gene sequence: CDR1 SGHRS, CDR2 YFSETQ. DNA of the CDR3: TGCGCCAGCAGCTTCGTCGGACTAGCGGGGGGCACAGATACGCAGTATTTT. It is translated as CASSFVGLAGGTDTQYF.

The rearrangement uses TRBV11-2 and TRBJ2-2; TRBD1 matches at 8 bases. Germline trimming cut 6 bases from V and 6 bases from J; bases unmatched to any gene: 9. CDR3 length: 15 amino acids. The germline V gene encodes CDR1 SGHAT and CDR2 FQNNGV. The CDR3 is CASSQTGGKAGELFF. In DNA form, the CDR3 reads TGTGCCAGCAGTCAAACAGGGGGAAAGGCCGGGGAGCTGTTTTTT.